The TCR beta chain under discussion was sequenced for a study of cytomegalovirus exposure and HLA in healthy donors. Findings and caveats of the study: The HLA-A and HLA-B alleles of most subjects were reportedly predicted accurately from TCR beta sequences. Some highly shared sequence variants likely arose as a pipeline artifact. For most TCR sequences rarity was the rule, although some public TCRs occurred in many donors.

Comments on this clone: Antigen: not known.

With 6 bases removed from V and 8 bases from J, the gap between germline ends came to 16 bases. The germline V gene has CDR1 SQVTM and CDR2 ANQGSEA. This CDR3 comprises 12 residues. PCR amplification relied on 60 Vbeta primers (plus 13 Jbeta primers). In the original analysis: Approximately 11 million shared chains were among the roughly 80 million unique TCR beta chains that a later analysis counted. TCRdb's copy holds only in-frame clones and misses some; the assay was immunoSEQ multiplex PCR. V, J and clone size are taken as reported in that table, and D and trimming were inferred from the DNA itself. This sample's clone table lists about 150,000 clones.

What was sequenced was PBMCs. The chain uses TRBV29-1 and TRBJ1-2; D unclear. The receptor was derived from a woman aged 50 to 65 in good health and CMV-seronegative. CDR3 protein: CSVVPGPEGYTF. The DNA of the CDR3 is TGCAGCGTGGTGCCAGGCCCGGAAGGCTACACCTTC.